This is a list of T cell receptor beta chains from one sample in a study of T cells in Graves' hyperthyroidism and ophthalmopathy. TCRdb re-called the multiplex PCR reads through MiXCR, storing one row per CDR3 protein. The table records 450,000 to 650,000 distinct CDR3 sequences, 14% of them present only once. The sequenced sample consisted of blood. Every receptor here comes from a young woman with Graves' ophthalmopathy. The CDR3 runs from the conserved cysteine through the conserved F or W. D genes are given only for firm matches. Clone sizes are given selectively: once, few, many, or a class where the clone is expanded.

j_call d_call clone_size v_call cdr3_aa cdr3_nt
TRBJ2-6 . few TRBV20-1 CSVLDAGANVLTF TGCAGTGTTCTAGACGCTGGGGCCAACGTCCTGACTTTC
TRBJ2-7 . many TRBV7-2 CASSRFELTSYEQYF TGTGCCAGCAGCCGTTTTGAACTAACCTCCTACGAGCAGTACTTC
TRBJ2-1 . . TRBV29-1 CSVQGGLEQFF TGCAGCGTGCAAGGGGGTTTGGAGCAGTTCTTC
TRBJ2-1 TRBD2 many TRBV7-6 CASSPASGRAGGYEQFF TGTGCCAGCAGCCCTGCTAGCGGGAGGGCGGGCGGTTATGAGCAGTTCTTC
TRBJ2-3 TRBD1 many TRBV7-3 CASSYGTGGSAQYF TGTGCCAGCAGCTACGGGACAGGGGGATCCGCGCAGTATTTT
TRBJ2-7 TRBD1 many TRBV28 CASSGRGQDEQYF TGTGCCAGCAGTGGCAGGGGGCAGGACGAGCAGTACTTC
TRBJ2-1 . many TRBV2 CASSKPAGQNYNEQFF TGTGCCAGCAGTAAACCCGCGGGACAAAACTACAATGAGCAGTTCTTC
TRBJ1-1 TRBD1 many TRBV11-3 CASSSRQGVRTEAFF TGTGCCAGCAGCTCACGACAGGGGGTGAGGACTGAAGCTTTCTTT
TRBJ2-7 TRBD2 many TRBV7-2 CASSRLAGREQYF TGTGCCAGCAGCCGACTAGCGGGTCGCGAGCAGTACTTC
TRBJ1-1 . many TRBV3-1 CASSQTAFTEAFF TGTGCCAGCAGTCAAACGGCTTTCACTGAAGCTTTCTTT
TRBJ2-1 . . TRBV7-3 CASSLLGQEEQFF TGTGCCAGCAGCTTACTCGGGCAGGAAGAGCAGTTCTTC
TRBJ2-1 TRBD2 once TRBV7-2 CASSQDLGAGTYEQFF TGTGCCAGCAGCCAAGATCTGGGAGCGGGGACCTACGAGCAGTTCTTC
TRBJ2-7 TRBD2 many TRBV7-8 CASSLGTSHSYEQYF TGTGCCAGCAGTCTGGGGACTAGCCACTCCTACGAGCAGTACTTC
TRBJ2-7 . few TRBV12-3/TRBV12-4 CASTIWAGEQYF TGTGCCAGCACAATCTGGGCGGGCGAGCAGTACTTC
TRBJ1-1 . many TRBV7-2 CASSFWGHIEAFF TGTGCCAGCAGCTTTTGGGGACACATTGAAGCTTTCTTT
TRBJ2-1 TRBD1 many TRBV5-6 CASSLADRGLYNEQFF TGTGCCAGCAGCTTGGCCGACAGGGGTCTCTACAATGAGCAGTTCTTC
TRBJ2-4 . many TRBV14 CASSQDAGLRDIQYF TGTGCCAGCAGCCAAGACGCGGGGTTAAGGGACATTCAGTACTTC
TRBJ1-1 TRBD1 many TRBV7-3 CASSSNRGPNTEAFF TGTGCCAGCAGCTCAAACAGGGGTCCGAACACTGAAGCTTTCTTT
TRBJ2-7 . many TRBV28 CASSQRLRAYEQYF TGTGCCAGCAGTCAAAGGTTAAGGGCCTACGAGCAGTACTTC
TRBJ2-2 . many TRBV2 CASSEMSDRTGELFF TGTGCCAGCAGTGAAATGTCCGATCGCACCGGGGAGCTGTTTTTT
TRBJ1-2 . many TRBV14 CASSQGQTGTFGGYTF TGTGCCAGCAGCCAAGGCCAAACAGGGACCTTTGGCGGCTACACCTTC
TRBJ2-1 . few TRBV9 CASSERDLTTGGHEQFF TGTGCCAGCAGCGAGAGAGATCTGACCACTGGGGGACATGAGCAGTTCTTC
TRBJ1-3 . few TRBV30 CAKSQGNTIYF TGTGCAAAATCCCAGGGAAACACCATATATTTT
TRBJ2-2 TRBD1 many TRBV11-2 CASRRLRGTGIPLGGELFF TGTGCCAGCAGACGACTGAGGGGGACAGGGATCCCCCTAGGAGGGGAGCTGTTTTTT
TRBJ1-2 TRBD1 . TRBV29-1 CSGGEGAGGYTF TGCAGCGGGGGGGAGGGGGCAGGTGGCTACACCTTC
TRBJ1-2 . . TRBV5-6 CASSLGATPYGYTF TGTGCCAGCAGCCTCGGGGCGACACCCTATGGCTACACCTTC
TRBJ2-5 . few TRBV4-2 CASSQDWKGRETQYF TGTGCCAGCAGCCAAGATTGGAAGGGCCGGGAGACCCAGTACTTC
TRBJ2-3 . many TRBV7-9 CASSLGGGQSDTQYF TGTGCCAGCAGCTTGGGCGGAGGGCAGTCAGATACGCAGTATTTT
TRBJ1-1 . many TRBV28 CASSSVDRPWTRTEAFF TGTGCCAGCAGTTCGGTTGATAGGCCTTGGACGCGTACTGAAGCTTTCTTT
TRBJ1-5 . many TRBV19 CASGQPQHF TGTGCCAGTGGACAGCCCCAGCATTTT
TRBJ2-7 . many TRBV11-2 CASSLGTAYEQYF TGTGCCAGCAGCTTAGGGACAGCCTACGAGCAGTACTTC
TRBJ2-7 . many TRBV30 CAWSIDKPSSYEQYF TGTGCCTGGAGTATCGACAAACCGAGCTCCTACGAGCAGTACTTC
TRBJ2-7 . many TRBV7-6 CASSPPGTYEQYF TGTGCCAGCAGCCCCCCGGGGACTTACGAGCAGTACTTC
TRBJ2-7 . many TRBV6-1 CASMRGSGGANNYEQYF TGTGCCAGCATGAGAGGAAGTGGGGGTGCGAACAACTACGAGCAGTACTTC
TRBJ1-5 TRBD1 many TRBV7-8 CASSLAGTGNQPQHF TGTGCCAGCAGCTTAGCCGGGACAGGCAATCAGCCCCAGCATTTT
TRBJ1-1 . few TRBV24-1 CATSDFTERGATFF TGTGCCACCAGTGATTTTACAGAAAGGGGCGCAACTTTCTTT
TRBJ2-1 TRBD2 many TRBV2 CASRGSREGEQFF TGTGCCAGCAGAGGCTCGCGGGAGGGTGAGCAGTTCTTC
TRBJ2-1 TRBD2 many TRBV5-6 CASTSAGGEQFF TGTGCCAGCACCTCGGCGGGGGGTGAGCAGTTCTTC
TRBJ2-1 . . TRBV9 CASSVAVGLGEQFF TGTGCCAGCAGCGTAGCAGTGGGGCTGGGTGAGCAGTTCTTC
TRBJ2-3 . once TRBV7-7 CASSLAEAADTQYF TGTGCTAGCAGCTTAGCGGAGGCGGCAGATACGCAGTATTTT
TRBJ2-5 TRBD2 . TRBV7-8 CASSPGLAGLNQETQYF TGTGCCAGCAGCCCAGGACTAGCGGGTCTAAACCAAGAGACCCAGTACTTC
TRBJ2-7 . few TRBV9 CASSVEVGSYEQYF TGTGCCAGCAGCGTAGAGGTTGGATCCTACGAGCAGTACTTC
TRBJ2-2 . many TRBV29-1 CSVVGTGTVGELFF TGCAGCGTTGTCGGCACCGGAACCGTCGGGGAGCTGTTTTTT
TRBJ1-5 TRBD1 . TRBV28 CASRDRGKQPQHF TGTGCCAGCAGAGACAGGGGGAAACAGCCCCAGCATTTT
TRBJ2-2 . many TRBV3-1 CATSWNTGELFF TGTGCCACCAGCTGGAACACCGGGGAGCTGTTTTTT
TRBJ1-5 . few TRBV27 CASSQTQGNQPQHF TGTGCCAGCAGCCAGACACAGGGTAATCAGCCCCAGCATTTT
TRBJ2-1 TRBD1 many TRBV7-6 CASSFGPGQGWATISQFF TGTGCCAGCAGCTTTGGACCGGGACAGGGCTGGGCAACGATTTCGCAGTTCTTC
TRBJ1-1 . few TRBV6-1 CAGSEVGRAQDTEAFF TGTGCCGGCAGTGAAGTGGGCAGGGCCCAGGACACTGAAGCTTTCTTT
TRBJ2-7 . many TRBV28 CASSKWGQRDEQYF TGTGCCAGCAGTAAATGGGGACAGCGGGACGAGCAGTACTTC
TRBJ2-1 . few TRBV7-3 CASSSPGGMRNEQFF TGTGCCAGCAGCTCCCCCGGCGGGATGAGAAATGAGCAGTTCTTC
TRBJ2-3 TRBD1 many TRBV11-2 CASSLDRGGDTQYF TGTGCCAGCAGCCTCGACAGGGGTGGAGATACGCAGTATTTT
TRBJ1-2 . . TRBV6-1 CASSGDLENGYTF TGTGCCAGCTCAGGGGATCTGGAGAATGGCTACACCTTC
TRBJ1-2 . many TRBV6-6 CASSYSGAVQGNYGYTF TGTGCCAGCAGTTACTCGGGGGCGGTTCAGGGTAACTATGGCTACACCTTC
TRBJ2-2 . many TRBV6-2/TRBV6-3 CASSLLDTNTGELFF TGTGCCAGCAGTCTCCTCGATACTAACACCGGGGAGCTGTTTTTT
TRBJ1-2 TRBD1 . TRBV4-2 CASSQTGAQYGYTF TGTGCCAGCAGCCAAACAGGGGCCCAGTATGGCTACACCTTC
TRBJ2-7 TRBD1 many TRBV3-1 CASSRSRGQTYYEQYF TGTGCCAGCAGCCGGTCAAGGGGGCAGACTTACTACGAGCAGTACTTC
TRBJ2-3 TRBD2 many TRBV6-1 CASRLSGSTDTQYF TGTGCCAGCAGACTTAGCGGGAGCACAGATACGCAGTATTTT